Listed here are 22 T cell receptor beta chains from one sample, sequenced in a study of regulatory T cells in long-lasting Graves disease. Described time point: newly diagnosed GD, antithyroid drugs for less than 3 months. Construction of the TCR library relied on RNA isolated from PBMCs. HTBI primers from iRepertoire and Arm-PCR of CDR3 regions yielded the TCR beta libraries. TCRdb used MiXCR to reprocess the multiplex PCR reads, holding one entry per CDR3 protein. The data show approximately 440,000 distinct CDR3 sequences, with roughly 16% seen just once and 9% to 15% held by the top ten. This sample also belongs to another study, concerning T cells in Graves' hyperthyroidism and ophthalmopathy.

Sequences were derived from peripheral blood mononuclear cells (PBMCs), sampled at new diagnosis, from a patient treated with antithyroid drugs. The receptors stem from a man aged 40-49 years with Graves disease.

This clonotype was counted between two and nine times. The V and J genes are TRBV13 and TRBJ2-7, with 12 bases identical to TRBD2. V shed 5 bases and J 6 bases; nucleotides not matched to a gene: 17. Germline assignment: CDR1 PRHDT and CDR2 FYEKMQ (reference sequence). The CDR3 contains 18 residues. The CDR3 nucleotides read TGTGCCAGCAGCCCCAGAACGGGACTAGCGGGCGACTTGGGCGAGCAGTACTTC. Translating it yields CASSPRTGLAGDLGEQYF.

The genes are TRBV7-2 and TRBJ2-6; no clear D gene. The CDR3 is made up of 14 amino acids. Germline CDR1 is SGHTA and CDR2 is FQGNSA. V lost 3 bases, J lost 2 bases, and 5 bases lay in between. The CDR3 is CASSLVPGANVLTF. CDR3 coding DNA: TGTGCCAGCAGCTTGGTCCCTGGGGCCAACGTCCTGACTTTC.

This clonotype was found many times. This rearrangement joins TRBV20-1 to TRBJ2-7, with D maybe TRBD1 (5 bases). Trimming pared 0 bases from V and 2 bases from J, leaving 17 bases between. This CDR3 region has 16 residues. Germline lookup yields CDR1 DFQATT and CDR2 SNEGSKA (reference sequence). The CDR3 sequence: CSARDPTAPVAYEQYF. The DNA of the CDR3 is TGCAGTGCTAGAGATCCGACAGCCCCCGTGGCCTACGAGCAGTACTTC.

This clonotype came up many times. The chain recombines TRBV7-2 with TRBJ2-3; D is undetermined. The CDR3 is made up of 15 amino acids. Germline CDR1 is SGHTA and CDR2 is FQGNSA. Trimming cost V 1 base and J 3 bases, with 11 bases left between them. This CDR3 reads CASSLGQTSTDTQYF. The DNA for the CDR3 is TGTGCCAGCAGCTTAGGACAAACTTCGACAGATACGCAGTATTTT.

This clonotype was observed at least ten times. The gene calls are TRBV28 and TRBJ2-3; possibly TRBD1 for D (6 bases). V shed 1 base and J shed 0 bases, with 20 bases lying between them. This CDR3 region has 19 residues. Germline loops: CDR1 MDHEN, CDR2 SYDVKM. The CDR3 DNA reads TGTGCCAGCAGTTTATTGGAGACAGGACGAACTTCTAGCACAGATACGCAGTATTTT. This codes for CASSLLETGRTSSTDTQYF.

The CDR3 sequence is CASSLDEVRTEAFF. The DNA for the CDR3 is TGTGCCAGCAGCTTAGATGAGGTCCGCACTGAAGCTTTCTTT. The V and J genes are TRBV7-9 and TRBJ1-1; D unclear. The V gene's germline CDR1 is SEHNR and CDR2 FQNEAQ (reference sequence). V shed 1 base and J shed 4 bases, with 10 bases lying between them. The CDR3 covers 14 residues.

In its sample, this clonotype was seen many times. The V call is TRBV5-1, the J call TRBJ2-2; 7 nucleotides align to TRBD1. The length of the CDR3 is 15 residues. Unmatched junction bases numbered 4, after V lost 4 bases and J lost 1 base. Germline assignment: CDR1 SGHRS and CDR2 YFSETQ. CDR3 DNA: TGCGCCAGCAGCCCATACAGGGGGAACACCGGGGAGCTGTTTTTT. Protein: CASSPYRGNTGELFF.

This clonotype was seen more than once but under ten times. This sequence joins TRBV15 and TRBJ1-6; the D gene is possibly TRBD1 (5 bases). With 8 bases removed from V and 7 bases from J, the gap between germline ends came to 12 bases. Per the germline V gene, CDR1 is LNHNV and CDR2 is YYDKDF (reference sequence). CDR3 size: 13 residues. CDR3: CATAREGNSPLHF. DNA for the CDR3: TGTGCCACCGCTCGGGAGGGGAATTCACCCCTCCACTTT.

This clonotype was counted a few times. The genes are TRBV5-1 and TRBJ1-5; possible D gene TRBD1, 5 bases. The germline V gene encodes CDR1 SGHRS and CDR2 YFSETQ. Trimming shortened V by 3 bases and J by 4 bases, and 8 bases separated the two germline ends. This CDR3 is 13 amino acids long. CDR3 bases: TGCGCCAGCAGCTACCAGGGTAATCAGCCCCAGCATTTT. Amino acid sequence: CASSYQGNQPQHF.

This chain's CDR3 is CASSYSRRTGGGNTIYF. CDR3 DNA: TGTGCCAGCAGTTACTCGAGGCGCACCGGAGGGGGAAACACCATATATTTT. This chain connects TRBV6-5 to TRBJ1-3; no definite D call. With 0 bases removed from V and 4 bases from J, the gap between germline ends came to 16 bases. This CDR3 has 17 residues. Germline CDR1 MNHEY, CDR2 SVGAGI.

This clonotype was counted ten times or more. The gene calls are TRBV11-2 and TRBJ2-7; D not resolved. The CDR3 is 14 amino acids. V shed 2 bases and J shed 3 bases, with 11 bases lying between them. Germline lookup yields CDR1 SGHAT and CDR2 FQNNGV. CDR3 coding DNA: TGTGCCAGCAGCTTACAACCAGCCCTCTACGAGCAGTACTTC. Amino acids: CASSLQPALYEQYF.

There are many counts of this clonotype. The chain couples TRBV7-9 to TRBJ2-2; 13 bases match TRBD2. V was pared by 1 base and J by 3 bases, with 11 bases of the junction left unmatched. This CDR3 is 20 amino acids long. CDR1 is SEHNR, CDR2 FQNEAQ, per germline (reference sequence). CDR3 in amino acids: CASSLGFWTSGSRYTGELFF. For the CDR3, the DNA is TGTGCCAGCAGCTTAGGTTTTTGGACTAGCGGGAGTCGGTACACCGGGGAGCTGTTTTTT.

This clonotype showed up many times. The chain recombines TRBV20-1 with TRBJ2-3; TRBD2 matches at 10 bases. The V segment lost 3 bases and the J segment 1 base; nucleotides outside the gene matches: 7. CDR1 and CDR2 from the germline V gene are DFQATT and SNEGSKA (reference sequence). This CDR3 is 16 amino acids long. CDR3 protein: CSARRGLAGGTDTQYF. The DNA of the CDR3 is TGCAGTGCTAGGCGTGGTCTAGCGGGAGGCACAGATACGCAGTATTTT.

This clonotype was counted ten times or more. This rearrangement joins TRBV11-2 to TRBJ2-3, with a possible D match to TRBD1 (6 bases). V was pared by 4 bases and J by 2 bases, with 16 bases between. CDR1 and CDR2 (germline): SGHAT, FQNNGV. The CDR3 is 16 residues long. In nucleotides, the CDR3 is TGTGCCAGCAGCTGGGGAGTCGGACAGTACACAGATACGCAGTATTTT. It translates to CASSWGVGQYTDTQYF.

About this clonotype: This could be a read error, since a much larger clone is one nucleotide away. DNA of the CDR3: TGTACCAGCAGGGGGACAGTTAATCAGCCCCAGCATTTT. It is translated as CTSRGTVNQPQHF. This sequence joins TRBV12-3 or TRBV12-4 and TRBJ1-5; 7 nucleotides line up with TRBD1. The CDR3 length is 13 residues.

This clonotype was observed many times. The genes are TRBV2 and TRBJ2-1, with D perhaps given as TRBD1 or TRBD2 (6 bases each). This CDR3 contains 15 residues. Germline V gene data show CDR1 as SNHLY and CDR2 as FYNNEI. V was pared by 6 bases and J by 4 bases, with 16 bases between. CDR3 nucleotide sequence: TGTGCCAGCAGCTTCAGAGGGGGAGGATACAATGAGCAGTTCTTC. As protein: CASSFRGGGYNEQFF.

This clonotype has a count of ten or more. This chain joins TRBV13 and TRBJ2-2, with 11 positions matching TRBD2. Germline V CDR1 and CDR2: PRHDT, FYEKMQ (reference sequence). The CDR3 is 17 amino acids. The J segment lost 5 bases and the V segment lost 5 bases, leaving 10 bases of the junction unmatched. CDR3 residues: CASSRGLAGDSTGELFF. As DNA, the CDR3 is TGTGCCAGCAGCCGTGGACTAGCGGGTGATTCTACCGGGGAGCTGTTTTTT.

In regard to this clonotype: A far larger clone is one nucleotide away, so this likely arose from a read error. The CDR3 sequence is CVSSSGPYNEQFF. Written as DNA, the CDR3 is TGTGTCAGCAGCTCGGGACCCTACAATGAGCAGTTCTTC. The chain couples TRBV11-1 to TRBJ2-1; D assignment may be TRBD1 or TRBD2 (5 bases each). This CDR3 has 13 residues. Germline assignment: CDR1 SGHAT and CDR2 FQDESV (reference sequence).

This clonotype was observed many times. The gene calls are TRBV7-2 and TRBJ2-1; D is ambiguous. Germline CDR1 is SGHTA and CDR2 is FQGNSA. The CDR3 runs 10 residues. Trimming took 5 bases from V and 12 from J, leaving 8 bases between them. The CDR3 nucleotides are TGTGCCAGCAGCCCGTCCGGGCAGTTCTTC. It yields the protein CASSPSGQFF.

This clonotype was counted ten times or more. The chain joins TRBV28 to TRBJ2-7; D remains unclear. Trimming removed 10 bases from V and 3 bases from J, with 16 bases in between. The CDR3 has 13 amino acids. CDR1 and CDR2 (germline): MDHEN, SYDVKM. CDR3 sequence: CATRQETHYEQYF. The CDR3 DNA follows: TGTGCCACCCGACAAGAAACACACTACGAGCAGTACTTC.

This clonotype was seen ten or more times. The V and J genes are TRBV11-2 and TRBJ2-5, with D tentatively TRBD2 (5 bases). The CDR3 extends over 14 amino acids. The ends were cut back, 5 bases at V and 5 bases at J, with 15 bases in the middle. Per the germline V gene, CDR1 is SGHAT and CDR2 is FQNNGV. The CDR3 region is CASSLRWRAETQYF. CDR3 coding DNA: TGTGCCAGCAGCCTAAGGTGGCGGGCGGAGACCCAGTACTTC.

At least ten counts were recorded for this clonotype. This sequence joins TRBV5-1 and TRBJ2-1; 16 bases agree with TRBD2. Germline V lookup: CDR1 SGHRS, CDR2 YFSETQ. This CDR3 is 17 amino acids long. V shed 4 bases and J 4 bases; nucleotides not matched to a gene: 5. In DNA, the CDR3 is TGCGCCAGCAGCGCCGGGACTAGCGGGAGGGATTACAATGAGCAGTTCTTC. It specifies CASSAGTSGRDYNEQFF.